Listed here are 16 T cell receptor beta chains from one sample, sequenced in a study of human T cells and chemical hapten exposure. The sample's time point: pre-sensitization, week 0. The treatment is: therapeutic diphenylcyclopropenone sensitization with weekly scalp DPC. Unfractionated whole blood was the source from which total RNA was extracted. TCRdb reanalysed the RACE reads using MiXCR and keeps one entry per CDR3 protein. Of 35,000 to 45,000 distinct CDR3 sequences in the sample, 12% are singletons; the top ten hold roughly 2%. Sequenced material: whole blood, taken in connection with sensitization to the hapten diphenylcyclopropenone (DPC). These receptors all come from a woman between 40 and 55 years old with alopecia areata. Some clones in this sample may be carry-over from other donors' samples.

This clonotype was seen repeatedly, ten times or more. The CDR3 spells CASSFSPAGTGELFF. The DNA for the CDR3 is TGTGCCAGCTCCTTTTCCCCCGCGGGCACCGGGGAGCTGTTTTTT. The V call is TRBV11-2, the J call TRBJ2-2, with D possibly being TRBD2 (5 bases). V was cut by 8 bases and J by 4 bases, with 17 bases left in between. The CDR3 runs 15 residues. Germline CDR1 is SGHAT and CDR2 is FQNNGV.

This clonotype was found many times. This chain connects TRBV6-1 to TRBJ2-7, with TRBD1 matching 8 bases. The CDR3 runs to 15 residues. Germline-derived CDR1 and CDR2 are MNHNS and SASEGT. Trimming at V came to 7 bases and at J to 3 bases, leaving 11 bases not matched to a gene. The CDR3: CASTPTGALNYEQYF. The CDR3 coding sequence is TGTGCCAGCACACCGACAGGGGCGTTGAACTACGAGCAGTACTTC.

This chain uses TRBV28 with TRBJ2-7; TRBD2 matches 8 bases. Germline trimming cut 9 bases from V and 3 bases from J; bases unmatched to any gene: 10. The germline V gene encodes CDR1 MDHEN and CDR2 SYDVKM. The CDR3 totals 14 residues. The CDR3 region has the DNA TGTGCCAGTGCCTCAGCGGGAGCGCACTACGAGCAGTACTTC. Amino acids: CASASAGAHYEQYF.

Notes on this clonotype: At one end the junction does not follow the germline gene, possibly because of a read error. The rearrangement joins TRBV7-2 to TRBJ2-1; D is unresolved. CDR1 SGHTA and CDR2 FQGNSA come from the germline V gene. The CDR3 length is 12 residues. DNA of the CDR3: TGTGCCAGCAGCTCTCGGACCCCCCCCGCGGTCTTC. Translated: CASSSRTPPAVF. Complete variable domain (other parts from reference TRBV7-2 and TRBJ2-1): GAGVSQSPSNKVTEKGKDVELRCDPISGHTALYWYRQSLGQGLEFLIYFQGNSAPDKSGLPSDRFSAERTGGSVSTLTIQRTQQEDSAVYLCASSSRTPPAVFGPGTRLTVL.

In this sample, this clonotype turned up many times. V gene TRBV29-1 combines with J gene TRBJ2-3; D uncertain. The V end lost 8 bases, the J end lost 6 bases, and 12 bases lay between the germline ends. Germline-derived CDR1 and CDR2 are SQVTM and ANQGSEA. The CDR3 spans 11 residues. As DNA, the CDR3 is TGCAGCCCAAGAACTGGGGATACGCAGTATTTT. This encodes CSPRTGDTQYF.

V gene TRBV15 combines with J gene TRBJ1-6; weak D call: TRBD1 (5 bases). V lost 8 bases and J lost 9, with 14 bases in between. The CDR3 extends over 13 amino acids. The germline V gene encodes CDR1 LNHNV and CDR2 YYDKDF (reference sequence). DNA of the CDR3: TGTGCCACCTATCGGGAGAGGGGTTCACCCCTCCACTTT. Its translation is CATYRERGSPLHF.

This clonotype has a count of ten or more. The gene calls are TRBV5-1 and TRBJ2-5; 8 nucleotides match TRBD2. Germline CDR1 and CDR2: SGHRS and YFSETQ. The V segment lost 3 bases and the J segment 4 bases; nucleotides outside the gene matches: 11. The CDR3 runs 16 residues. This CDR3 reads CASSWKPGLGRETQYF. The CDR3, as DNA: TGCGCCAGCAGCTGGAAGCCGGGACTAGGAAGAGAGACCCAGTACTTC.

This clonotype was seen only a few times. V gene TRBV28 combines with J gene TRBJ2-1, with unresolved D. The CDR3 loop spans 11 amino acids. The V and J ends lost 8 bases and 8 bases respectively, with 10 bases between them. Germline loops: CDR1 MDHEN, CDR2 SYDVKM. CDR3 nucleotide sequence: TGTGCCAGCCTGCGTAGGTATGAGCAGTTCTTC. It codes for CASLRRYEQFF. Full variable domain (rest looked up from reference TRBV28 and TRBJ2-1): DVKVTQSSRYLVKRTGEKVFLECVQDMDHENMFWYRQDPGLGLRLIYFSYDVKMKEKGDIPEGYSVSREKKERFSLILESASTNQTSMYLCASLRRYEQFFGPGTRLTVL.

V is TRBV5-1 and J is TRBJ2-5; perhaps TRBD2 as D (6 bases). V gave up 2 bases and J gave up 5 bases, with 19 bases separating them. Looked up from germline, CDR1 is SGHRS and CDR2 is YFSETQ. CDR3 length: 16 residues. The CDR3 spells CASSFTTGRGKETQYF. The CDR3 DNA follows: TGCGCCAGCAGCTTTACCACGGGACGGGGGAAGGAGACCCAGTACTTC.

There are many counts of this clonotype. V usage is TRBV5-1 and J usage is TRBJ2-5; 7 nucleotides line up with TRBD2. Looked up from germline, CDR1 is SGHRS and CDR2 is YFSETQ. The CDR3 totals 17 residues. With 2 bases clipped from V and 5 bases from J, the junction kept 15 bases outside the gene matches. The CDR3 DNA sequence: TGCGCCAGCAGCTTCGAATGGGCGGGAGTGTCGGGGGAGACCCAGTACTTC. Encoded protein: CASSFEWAGVSGETQYF.

In its sample, this clonotype was seen many times. This chain joins TRBV18 and TRBJ2-1; 9 bases are a match to TRBD1. Looked up from germline, CDR1 is KGHSH and CDR2 is LQKENI. V was clipped by 2 bases and J by 3 bases; unmatched bases: 5. The CDR3 is 16 amino acids. CDR3 sequence (DNA): TGTGCCAGCTCACCAGGCACAGGGGGCTTCTACAATGAGCAGTTCTTC. This gives the protein CASSPGTGGFYNEQFF.

This clonotype was seen ten or more times. The V and J genes are TRBV3-1 and TRBJ1-1, with D uncertain. This CDR3 comprises 15 residues. CDR1 LGHDT and CDR2 YNNKEL come from the germline V gene (reference sequence). Trimming took off 1 base at V and 1 base at J, with 10 bases between the two ends. CDR3 region: CASSQAPEWNTEAFF. Written as DNA, the CDR3 is TGTGCCAGCAGCCAAGCTCCGGAGTGGAACACTGAAGCTTTCTTT. Combining the CDR3 with reference TRBV3-1 and TRBJ1-1 gives the whole variable domain DTAVSQTPKYLVTQMGNDKSIKCEQNLGHDTMYWYKQDSKKFLKIMFSYNNKELIINETVPNRFSPKSPDKAHLNLHINSLELGDSAVYFCASSQAPEWNTEAFFGQGTRLTVV.

This rearrangement joins TRBV18 to TRBJ1-6; D is uncertain. The length of the CDR3 is 12 residues. In germline, CDR1 is KGHSH, CDR2 LQKENI. V gave up 1 base and J gave up 10 bases, with 5 bases separating them. For the CDR3, the DNA is TGTGCCAGCTCACCACAGTCCTCACCCCTCCACTTT. Translated, it gives CASSPQSSPLHF.

In its sample, this clonotype was seen many times. The chain combines TRBV7-2 with TRBJ2-1; the D gene is possibly TRBD2 (5 bases). This CDR3 contains 15 residues. V gave up 5 bases and J gave up 8 bases, with 19 bases separating them. Germline CDR1 and CDR2: SGHTA and FQGNSA. The CDR3 DNA is TGTGCCAGCAGCCTTAGCGTGGGTGACCGCGATGAGCAGTTCTTC. Its translation is CASSLSVGDRDEQFF. Using reference TRBV7-2 and TRBJ2-1 for the parts outside the CDR3, the full variable domain is GAGVSQSPSNKVTEKGKDVELRCDPISGHTALYWYRQSLGQGLEFLIYFQGNSAPDKSGLPSDRFSAERTGGSVSTLTIQRTQQEDSAVYLCASSLSVGDRDEQFFGPGTRLTVL.

This clonotype appeared many times. The chain combines TRBV7-2 with TRBJ2-1; D possibly corresponds to TRBD2 (6 bases). The V end was cut by 7 bases, the J end by 7 bases, with 17 bases between. This CDR3 spans 14 amino acids. Looked up from germline, CDR1 is SGHTA and CDR2 is FQGNSA. CDR3: CASTTVPGRNEQFF. CDR3 DNA sequence: TGTGCCAGCACCACGGTCCCGGGGAGGAATGAGCAGTTCTTC.

Remarks on this clonotype: A much larger clone differs by one base, so this may be a read error. V gene TRBV28 combines with J gene TRBJ2-7; unclear D gene. This CDR3 comprises 13 residues. Germline V CDR1 and CDR2: MDHEN, SYDVKM. CDR3 bases: TGTGTCAGCACCTCACCGCTGGGGTACGAGCAGTACTTC. Its translation: CVSTSPLGYEQYF. The full variable domain, with the rest looked up from reference TRBV28 and TRBJ2-7, is DVKVTQSSRYLVKRTGEKVFLECVQDMDHENMFWYRQDPGLGLRLIYFSYDVKMKEKGDIPEGYSVSREKKERFSLILESASTNQTSMYLCVSTSPLGYEQYFGPGTRLTVT.